A selection of T cell receptor beta chains follows, all from one sample in a study of blood T cells in healthy people across ages. TCRdb reprocessed the 5' RACE reads with MiXCR, giving one entry per CDR3 protein. The sample includes 750,000 or so distinct CDR3 sequences, around 25% of them seen just once. These data also formed part of another study, on T cells of mothers and their children.

The sample taken for sequencing was blood. The receptors were gathered from a boy younger than 18 in good health. Each CDR3 is given with its conserved first and last residue. Each record gives: J gene, CDR3 length, V gene, clone size, CDR3 protein. Not every row has a clone size; where given, it reads once, few, many or a size class.

TRBJ2-3,15,TRBV5-1,.,CASSATGGSTDTQYF
TRBJ1-2,13,TRBV5-1,few,CASSLDDRYGYTF
TRBJ2-4,14,TRBV2,few,CASRPQGRKNIQYF
TRBJ1-1,15,TRBV20-1,.,CSASPLITGNTEAFF
TRBJ2-2,16,TRBV12-3/TRBV12-4,few,CASSAYRDSTTGELFF
TRBJ2-7,13,TRBV7-8,.,CASSPVAGEEQYF
TRBJ2-6,16,TRBV7-9,few,CASVGSRDRGANVLTF
TRBJ1-4,13,TRBV15,.,CATRTGKNEKLFF
.,15,TRBV4-1,few,CASSQGTGVGYEQYF
TRBJ2-4,12,TRBV20-1,few,CSASKTENIQYF
TRBJ2-1,16,TRBV3-1,few,CASSEVKPTSFHEQFF
TRBJ2-7,14,TRBV9,.,CASSVGSGANEQYF